The following is a T cell receptor (beta chain) sequence with its context. Distinct nucleotide sequences in the sample also encode this CDR3. This sample was taken from a study of shared clonotypes between healthy human individuals. About the research overall: The study used three CD4 naive, three CD4 memory, two CD8 naive and one CD8 memory plate per donor.

CD8 cells regarded as naive lacked CD45RO, were positively chosen for CCR7, and omitted terminally differentiated effector memory CD45RA+ cells. Produced via immunoSEQ multiplex PCR; TCRdb's table is partial and in-frame only. The table records about 580,000 clones, roughly 98% of them present only once. V lost 2 bases and J lost 1, with 5 bases in between. This CDR3 is built from 13 residues. Germline V gene sequence: CDR1 SGHVS, CDR2 FNYEAQ. The chain carries TRBV7-6 and TRBJ1-1; D not resolved. The TCR comes from a man in his thirties or forties in good health. The sequencing input was naive CD8+ T cells sorted from blood. The CDR3 coding sequence is TGTGCCAGCAGCTTATCTGCGAACACTGAAGCTTTCTTT. Encoded protein: CASSLSANTEAFF.